This TCR beta chain comes out of a study of cytomegalovirus exposure and HLA in healthy donors. Background on the study: An earlier analysis identified more than 90 million unique TCR beta sequences in some 180 million T cells.

Study results and caveats: According to an earlier analysis, most TCR beta V segments yielded productive rearrangements about 90% or about 30% of the time.

Those who donated were healthy bone marrow donors. This clone was observed a few times. Its antigen is unidentified. Both 60 Vbeta primers and 13 Jbeta primers went into the PCR. Original data processing: Among the unique TCR beta chains that a later analysis counted, roughly 80 million in all, about 11 million were shared. Using immunoSEQ multiplex PCR, the repertoire was profiled, and TCRdb retains in-frame clones only, with some absent. V and J calls and clone size follow that table, whereas D and trimming were derived from the DNA. The sample has 150,000 to 200,000 clones, roughly 80% seen once. The sequence was obtained from a woman aged 40 to 50 in good health and CMV-seronegative. The sample consisted of PBMCs.

CDR3 sequence: CASSEGQVGEQYF. The CDR3 bases are TGTGCCAGCAGTGAGGGACAGGTGGGGGAGCAGTACTTC. V is TRBV27 and J is TRBJ2-7; 8 bases map to TRBD1. Unmatched junction bases numbered 7, after V lost 5 bases and J lost 7 bases. The CDR3 is made up of 13 amino acids. Germline values: CDR1 MNHEY, CDR2 SMNVEV (reference sequence).